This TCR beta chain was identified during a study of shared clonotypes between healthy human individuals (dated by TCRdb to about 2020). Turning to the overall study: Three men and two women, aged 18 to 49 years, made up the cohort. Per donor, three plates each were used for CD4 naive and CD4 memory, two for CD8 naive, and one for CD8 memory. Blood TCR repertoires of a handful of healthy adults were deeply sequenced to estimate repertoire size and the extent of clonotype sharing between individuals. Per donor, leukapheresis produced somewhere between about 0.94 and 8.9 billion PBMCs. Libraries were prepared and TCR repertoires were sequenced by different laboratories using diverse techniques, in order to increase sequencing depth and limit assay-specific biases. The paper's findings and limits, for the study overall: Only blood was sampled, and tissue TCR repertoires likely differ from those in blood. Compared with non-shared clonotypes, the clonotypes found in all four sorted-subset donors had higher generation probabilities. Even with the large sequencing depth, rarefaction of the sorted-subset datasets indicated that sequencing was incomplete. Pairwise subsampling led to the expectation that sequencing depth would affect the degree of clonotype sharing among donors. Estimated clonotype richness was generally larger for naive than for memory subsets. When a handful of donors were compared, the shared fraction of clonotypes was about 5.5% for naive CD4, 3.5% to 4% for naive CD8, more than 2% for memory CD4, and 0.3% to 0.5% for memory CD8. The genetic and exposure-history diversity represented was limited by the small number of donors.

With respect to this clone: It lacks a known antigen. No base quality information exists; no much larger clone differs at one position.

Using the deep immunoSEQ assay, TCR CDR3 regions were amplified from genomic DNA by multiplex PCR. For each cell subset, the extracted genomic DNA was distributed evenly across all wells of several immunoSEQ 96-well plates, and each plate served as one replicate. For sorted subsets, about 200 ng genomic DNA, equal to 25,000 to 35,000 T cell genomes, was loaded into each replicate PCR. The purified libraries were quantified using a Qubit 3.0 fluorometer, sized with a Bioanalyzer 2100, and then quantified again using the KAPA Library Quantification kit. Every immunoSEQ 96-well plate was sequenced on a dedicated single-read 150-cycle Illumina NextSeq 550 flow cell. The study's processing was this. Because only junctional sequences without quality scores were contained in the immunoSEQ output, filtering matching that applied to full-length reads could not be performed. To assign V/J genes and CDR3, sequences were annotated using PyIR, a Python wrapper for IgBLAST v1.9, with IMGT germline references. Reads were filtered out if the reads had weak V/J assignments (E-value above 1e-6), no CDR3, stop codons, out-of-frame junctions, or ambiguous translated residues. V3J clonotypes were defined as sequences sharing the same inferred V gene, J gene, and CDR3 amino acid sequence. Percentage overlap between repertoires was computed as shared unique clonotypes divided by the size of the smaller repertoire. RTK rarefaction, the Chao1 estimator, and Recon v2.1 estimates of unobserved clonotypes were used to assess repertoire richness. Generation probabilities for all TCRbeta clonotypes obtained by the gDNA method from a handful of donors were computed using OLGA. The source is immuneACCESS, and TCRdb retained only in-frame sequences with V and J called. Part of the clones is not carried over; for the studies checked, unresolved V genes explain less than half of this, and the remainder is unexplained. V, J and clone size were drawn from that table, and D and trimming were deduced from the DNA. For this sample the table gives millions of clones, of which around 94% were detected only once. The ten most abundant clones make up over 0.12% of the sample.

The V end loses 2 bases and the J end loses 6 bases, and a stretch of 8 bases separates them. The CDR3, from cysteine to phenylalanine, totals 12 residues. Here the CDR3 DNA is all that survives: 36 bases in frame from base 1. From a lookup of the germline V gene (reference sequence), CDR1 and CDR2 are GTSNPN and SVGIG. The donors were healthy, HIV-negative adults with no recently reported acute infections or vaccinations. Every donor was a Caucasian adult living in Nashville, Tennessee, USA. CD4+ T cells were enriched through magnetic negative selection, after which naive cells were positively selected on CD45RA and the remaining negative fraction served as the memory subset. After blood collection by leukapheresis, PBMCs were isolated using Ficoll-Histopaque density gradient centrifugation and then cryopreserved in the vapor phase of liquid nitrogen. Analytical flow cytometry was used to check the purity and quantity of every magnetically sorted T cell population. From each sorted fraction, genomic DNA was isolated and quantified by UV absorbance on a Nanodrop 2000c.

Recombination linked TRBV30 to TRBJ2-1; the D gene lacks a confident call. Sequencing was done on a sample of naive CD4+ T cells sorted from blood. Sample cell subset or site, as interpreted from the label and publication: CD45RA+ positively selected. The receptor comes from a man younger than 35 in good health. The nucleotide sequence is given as TGTGCCTGGAGTTTGCCGGCCAATGAGCAGTTCTTC. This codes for CAWSLPANEQFF.